Listed here are 22 T cell receptor beta chains from one sample, sequenced in a study of cytomegalovirus exposure and HLA in healthy donors. Libraries were prepared by immunoSEQ multiplex PCR; TCRdb keeps only in-frame clonotypes and omits some of them. Here the sample spans 50,000 to 70,000 clones, roughly 94% being singletons. Sequencing was performed on PBMCs. The receptor source for this set is a woman aged 18 to 35 in good health and CMV-seropositive.

The chain links TRBV7-9 to TRBJ2-7; 8 bases map to TRBD1. Germline V gene sequence: CDR1 SEHNR, CDR2 FQNEAQ (reference sequence). J gave up 3 bases and V 5 bases, and 9 bases lay outside the gene matches. This CDR3 is 15 amino acids long. CDR3 loop: CASSAAGGVLYEQYF. Written as DNA, the CDR3 is TGTGCCAGCAGCGCAGCAGGGGGCGTCCTCTACGAGCAGTACTTC. The whole variable domain, filled in from reference TRBV7-9 and TRBJ2-7, reads DTGVSQNPRHKITKRGQNVTFRCDPISEHNRLYWYRQTLGQGPEFLTYFQNEAQLEKSRLLSDRFSAERPKGSFSTLEIQRTEQGDSAMYLCASSAAGGVLYEQYFGPGTRLTVT.

The gene calls are TRBV6-5 and TRBJ2-7, with TRBD1 matching 9 bases. With V trimmed by 6 bases and J by 4 bases, 7 bases remained unmatched. This CDR3 contains 14 residues. The germline gives CDR1 MNHEY, CDR2 SVGAGI. This CDR3 reads CASSAGTGSYEQYF. CDR3 nucleotide sequence: TGTGCCAGCAGCGCCGGGACAGGGTCGTACGAGCAGTACTTC.

The rearrangement joins TRBV19 to TRBJ2-7, with TRBD1 matching 7 bases. Per germline, CDR1 LNHDA and CDR2 SQIVND (reference sequence). CDR3 length equals 14 residues. V lost 1 base and J lost 2; bases outside the gene matches: 2. The CDR3 protein is CASSIGTGAYEQYF. The CDR3 DNA reads as TGTGCCAGTAGTATAGGTACAGGGGCCTACGAGCAGTACTTC.

The chain uses TRBV27 and TRBJ2-6; D unclear. Germline V gene lookup returns CDR1 MNHEY and CDR2 SMNVEV (reference sequence). The V end was cut by 2 bases, the J end by 2 bases, with 10 bases between. This CDR3 is built from 16 residues. CDR3 sequence: CASSLLPTTGANVLTF. Written as DNA, the CDR3 is TGTGCCAGCAGTTTACTCCCGACAACTGGGGCCAACGTCCTGACTTTC.

The J gene is TRBJ2-2, the V gene TRBV9; D is possibly TRBD1 (6 bases). Trimming took 5 bases from V and 5 from J, leaving 10 bases between them. Germline CDR1 and CDR2: SGDLS and YYNGEE. CDR3 size: 13 residues. The CDR3 nucleotides read TGTGCCAGCAGATACCAGGGGACCGGGGAGCTGTTTTTT. It is translated as CASRYQGTGELFF.

In nucleotides, the CDR3 is TGTGCCAGCAGCTCGGACTCGGGACTCGAGCAGTACTTC. Its translation: CASSSDSGLEQYF. The chain joins TRBV5-4 to TRBJ2-7, with D possibly matching TRBD2 (6 bases). Germline CDR1 is SGHNT and CDR2 is YYREEE (reference sequence). The CDR3 runs 13 residues. V lost 3 bases and J lost 6, with 13 bases in between.

The rearrangement uses TRBV28 and TRBJ1-5; 7 bases map to TRBD1. Germline V gene sequence: CDR1 MDHEN, CDR2 SYDVKM. V shed 5 bases and J 9 bases; nucleotides not matched to a gene: 10. The CDR3 contains 14 residues. The CDR3 is CASSPPGQPLPQHF. CDR3 in DNA: TGTGCCAGCAGTCCCCCGGGACAGCCTTTGCCCCAGCATTTT.

This chain joins TRBV11-1 and TRBJ2-1, with a tentative D call TRBD1 (6 bases). This CDR3 contains 12 residues. The germline gives CDR1 SGHAT, CDR2 FQDESV (reference sequence). V was shortened by 5 bases and J by 6 bases, with 8 bases between the two germline ends. The CDR3 coding sequence is TGTGCCAGCAGCCCACAGGGCAATGAGCAGTTCTTC. Protein sequence: CASSPQGNEQFF.

Only one count was recorded for this clone. The V gene is TRBV13, the J gene TRBJ2-5, with TRBD2 identical over 10 bases. The CDR3 has 15 amino acids. The V gene end was trimmed by 5 bases and the J gene end by 0 bases; junction bases not matched to a gene: 3. CDR1 is PRHDT and CDR2 is FYEKMQ in the germline V gene (reference sequence). The CDR3: CASSRAGGYQETQYF. The DNA for the CDR3 is TGTGCCAGCAGCCGAGCGGGGGGGTACCAAGAGACCCAGTACTTC. The complete variable domain, with remaining parts taken from reference TRBV13 and TRBJ2-5, reads AAGVIQSPRHLIKEKRETATLKCYPIPRHDTVYWYQQGPGQDPQFLISFYEKMQSDKGSIPDRFSAQQFSDYHSELNMSSLELGDSALYFCASSRAGGYQETQYFGPGTRLLVL.

This rearrangement joins TRBV6-5 to TRBJ2-2; D possibly corresponds to TRBD1 (6 bases). The CDR3 runs to 15 residues. Trimming shortened V by 2 bases and J by 7 bases, and 14 bases separated the two germline ends. CDR1 and CDR2 from the germline V gene are MNHEY and SVGAGI. The CDR3, as DNA: TGTGCCAGCAGTTACATCCCTCCAGGGGTCGGGGAGCTGTTTTTT. Protein sequence: CASSYIPPGVGELFF.

This clone was observed a single time. The chain links TRBV29-1 to TRBJ2-3; 8 positions match TRBD2. This CDR3 is 17 amino acids long. J lost 3 bases, V lost 3 bases, and 14 bases had no gene match. Germline CDR1 and CDR2: SQVTM and ANQGSEA. The CDR3 reads CSVETLRSAGVTDTQYF. The CDR3 DNA sequence: TGCAGCGTTGAGACTCTACGGTCAGCGGGAGTAACAGATACGCAGTATTTT.

The chain is built from TRBV4-2 and TRBJ1-4; the D is unclear. Trimming took 1 base from V and 0 from J, leaving 15 bases between them. Germline assignment: CDR1 LGHNA and CDR2 YNFKEQ. The CDR3 extends over 18 amino acids. This CDR3 is CASSQVLSTGATNEKLFF. In nucleotides, the CDR3 is TGTGCCAGCAGCCAAGTTCTCTCGACGGGAGCAACTAATGAAAAACTGTTTTTT.

The chain joins TRBV2 to TRBJ1-6; TRBD1 is a possible D gene (5 bases). The CDR3 extends over 16 amino acids. V was pared by 2 bases and J by 9 bases, with 17 bases between. Germline V gene sequence: CDR1 SNHLY, CDR2 FYNNEI. The CDR3 loop reads CASSENWDSRSSPLHF. The DNA for the CDR3 is TGTGCCAGCAGTGAAAACTGGGACTCAAGGAGTTCACCCCTCCACTTT.

J is TRBJ2-7 and V is TRBV18; TRBD2 might be the D (5 bases). CDR1 is KGHSH and CDR2 is LQKENI in the germline V gene. This CDR3 comprises 13 residues. The ends were cut back, 3 bases at V and 3 bases at J, with 9 bases in the middle. The CDR3 reads CASSPGRNYEQYF. In DNA, the CDR3 is TGTGCCAGCTCACCTGGGAGAAACTACGAGCAGTACTTC.

This chain joins TRBV2 and TRBJ2-7, with TRBD1 identical over 8 bases. Per the germline V gene, CDR1 is SNHLY and CDR2 is FYNNEI. CDR3 length equals 13 residues. The V segment lost 4 bases and the J segment 5 bases; nucleotides outside the gene matches: 4. The CDR3 reads CASSGTGFHEQYF. CDR3 DNA sequence: TGTGCCAGCAGTGGGACAGGGTTCCACGAGCAGTACTTC.

The chain has TRBV6-1 and TRBJ1-1; the match to TRBD1 covers 8 bases. The germline V gene encodes CDR1 MNHNS and CDR2 SASEGT. CDR3 size: 13 residues. Trimming took 0 bases from V and 11 from J; bases not matched to a gene: 5. The CDR3 loop is CASSEAGTGRAFF. CDR3 nucleotides: TGTGCCAGCAGTGAAGCCGGGACAGGCCGGGCTTTCTTT.

The chain employs TRBV2 and TRBJ2-7, with D maybe TRBD2 (6 bases). The germline V gene has CDR1 SNHLY and CDR2 FYNNEI. The length of the CDR3 is 15 residues. Deletions cut 5 bases from V and 1 base from J, with 15 bases between. The DNA for the CDR3 is TGTGCCAGCAGTACCCGGGACTGGACTTCCTACGAGCAGTACTTC. Its translation is CASSTRDWTSYEQYF. Combining the CDR3 with reference TRBV2 and TRBJ2-7 gives the whole variable domain EPEVTQTPSHQVTQMGQEVILRCVPISNHLYFYWYRQILGQKVEFLVSFYNNEISEKSEIFDDQFSVERPDGSNFTLKIRSTKLEDSAMYFCASSTRDWTSYEQYFGPGTRLTVT.

The V gene is TRBV7-9, the J gene TRBJ1-1; perhaps TRBD1 as D (5 bases). Germline-derived CDR1 and CDR2 are SEHNR and FQNEAQ (reference sequence). The germline V and J ends were trimmed by 5 bases and 4 bases, with 11 bases remaining between them. The CDR3 runs 13 residues. CDR3: CASSPQGSTEAFF. The CDR3 DNA reads TGTGCCAGCAGCCCTCAGGGATCCACTGAAGCTTTCTTT.

The V gene is TRBV14, the J gene TRBJ2-1; D call uncertain. The germline V gene encodes CDR1 SGHDN and CDR2 FVKESK. This CDR3 is 14 amino acids long. Trimming pared 1 base from V and 4 bases from J, leaving 8 bases between. The chain's CDR3 is CASSQAGPYNEQFF. CDR3 nucleotide sequence: TGTGCCAGCAGCCAAGCTGGCCCATACAATGAGCAGTTCTTC. Supplemented by reference TRBV14 and TRBJ2-1, the full variable domain reads EAGVTQFPSHSVIEKGQTVTLRCDPISGHDNLYWYRRVMGKEIKFLLHFVKESKQDESGMPNNRFLAERTGGTYSTLKVQPAELEDSGVYFCASSQAGPYNEQFFGPGTRLTVL.

V usage is TRBV5-1 and J usage is TRBJ1-5; 7 positions agree with TRBD1. Germline V CDR1 and CDR2: SGHRS, YFSETQ. V lost 3 bases to trimming and J lost 7 bases; unmatched junction nucleotides: 10. The CDR3 length is 15 residues. This CDR3 is CASSSLDRDGQPQHF. The CDR3 DNA sequence: TGCGCCAGCAGCTCCCTAGACAGGGATGGACAGCCCCAGCATTTT. Full variable domain (missing parts from reference TRBV5-1 and TRBJ1-5): KAGVTQTPRYLIKTRGQQVTLSCSPISGHRSVSWYQQTPGQGLQFLFEYFSETQRNKGNFPGRFSGRQFSNSRSEMNVSTLELGDSALYLCASSSLDRDGQPQHFGDGTRLSIL.

This chain joins TRBV4-1 and TRBJ2-5; TRBD1 matches 9 bases. CDR1 and CDR2 from the germline V gene are MGHRA and YSYEKL. This CDR3 spans 14 amino acids. V lost 2 bases to trimming and J lost 5 bases; unmatched junction nucleotides: 3. The CDR3 DNA reads TGCGCCAGCAGCCAAAACAGGGGGCGGGAGACCCAGTACTTC. Amino acids: CASSQNRGRETQYF.

This chain uses TRBV11-2 with TRBJ2-7; D gene unclear. The CDR3 runs to 16 residues. Germline assignment: CDR1 SGHAT and CDR2 FQNNGV. V was cut by 0 bases and J by 9 bases, with 21 bases left in between. The DNA for the CDR3 is TGTGCCAGCAGCTTAGATTATCGGGTCGCCTCTACGGGGCAGTACTTC. It specifies CASSLDYRVASTGQYF. Together with reference TRBV11-2 and TRBJ2-7, the CDR3 gives the full variable domain: EAGVAQSPRYKIIEKRQSVAFWCNPISGHATLYWYQQILGQGPKLLIQFQNNGVVDDSQLPKDRFSAERLKGVDSTLKIQPAKLEDSAVYLCASSLDYRVASTGQYFGPGTRLTVT.